These 14 T cell receptor beta chains were sequenced from one sample in a study of shared clonotypes between healthy human individuals. Sequenced by immunoSEQ multiplex PCR; TCRdb stores in-frame clones only, minus some. The data hold about half a million clones, with 75% to 85% observed a single time. The sample taken for sequencing was PBMCs. The source is a middle-aged woman in good health. Some clones in this sample may be carry-over from other donors' samples.

V is TRBV2 and J is TRBJ2-5, with D possibly TRBD1 on 5 matching bases. The CDR3 length is 14 residues. V was shortened by 7 bases and J by 2 bases, with 14 bases between the two germline ends. The V gene's germline CDR1 is SNHLY and CDR2 FYNNEI. CDR3 bases: TGTGCCAGCAAGGGATATAGGGGTCAAGAGACCCAGTACTTC. It encodes CASKGYRGQETQYF.

V is TRBV5-1 and J is TRBJ1-4; 11 positions agree with TRBD1. The junction had 2 bases not matched to a gene; V was cut back by 1 base and J by 3 bases. Germline-derived CDR1 and CDR2 are SGHRS and YFSETQ. The CDR3 contains 16 residues. CDR3 sequence reads: CASSLRTGGSNEKLFF. The CDR3 DNA sequence: TGCGCCAGCAGCTTGAGGACAGGGGGCTCTAATGAAAAACTGTTTTTT.

V usage is TRBV19 and J usage is TRBJ1-5; TRBD1 might be the D (6 bases). V was trimmed by 4 bases and J by 3 bases, leaving 10 bases between them. The CDR3 is made up of 14 amino acids. CDR1 LNHDA and CDR2 SQIVND come from the germline V gene (reference sequence). CDR3 coding DNA: TGTGCCAGTAGTACCCGGACAGACAATCAGCCCCAGCATTTT. Residues: CASSTRTDNQPQHF.

The chain recombines TRBV18 with TRBJ2-7, with D perhaps being TRBD1 or TRBD2 (5 bases each). CDR3 length equals 15 residues. V was trimmed by 2 bases and J by 4 bases, leaving 15 bases between them. CDR1 is KGHSH and CDR2 is LQKENI in the germline V gene. CDR3 protein: CASSPRARGMYEQYF. CDR3 nucleotide sequence: TGTGCCAGCTCACCAAGGGCGAGGGGCATGTACGAGCAGTACTTC.

This clone showed up just a few times. The chain couples TRBV2 to TRBJ2-1; TRBD2 might be the D (5 bases). V lost 3 bases and J lost 0, with 9 bases in between. This CDR3 comprises 15 residues. From germline, CDR1 is SNHLY and CDR2 FYNNEI. Written as DNA, the CDR3 is TGTGCCAGCAGTGAGAGGGAAAGCTCCTACAATGAGCAGTTCTTC. Translated, it gives CASSERESSYNEQFF. Full variable domain (missing parts from reference TRBV2 and TRBJ2-1): EPEVTQTPSHQVTQMGQEVILRCVPISNHLYFYWYRQILGQKVEFLVSFYNNEISEKSEIFDDQFSVERPDGSNFTLKIRSTKLEDSAMYFCASSERESSYNEQFFGPGTRLTVL.

The V call is TRBV13, the J call TRBJ2-7, with TRBD2 identical over 8 bases. This CDR3 region has 16 residues. V shed 3 bases, J shed 2 bases, and the junction held 9 bases outside the gene matches. Germline loops: CDR1 PRHDT, CDR2 FYEKMQ (reference sequence). Here the CDR3 DNA reads TGTGCCAGCAGCTTGGTAACTAGCGGAGACCCCTACGAGCAGTACTTC. Translating gives CASSLVTSGDPYEQYF.

Ten or more counts support this clone. In DNA, the CDR3 is TGTGCCAGCAGCTCCGAGGGGGACGGTGAGCAGTTCTTC. Encoded protein: CASSSEGDGEQFF. The J gene is TRBJ2-1, the V gene TRBV11-1, with a possible D match to TRBD1 (6 bases). This CDR3 has 13 residues. Germline-derived CDR1 and CDR2 are SGHAT and FQDESV (reference sequence). Trimming removed 4 bases from V and 9 bases from J, with 13 bases in between.

The V and J genes are TRBV27 and TRBJ2-1; the match to TRBD1 covers 8 bases. The CDR3 spans 14 residues. Germline V gene lookup returns CDR1 MNHEY and CDR2 SMNVEV (reference sequence). With 5 bases clipped from V and 5 bases from J, the junction kept 5 bases outside the gene matches. This CDR3 is CASSTQGANNEQFF. CDR3 bases: TGTGCCAGCAGTACCCAGGGGGCCAACAATGAGCAGTTCTTC.

This clone has only a few counts. The chain uses TRBV7-3 and TRBJ1-1; D not certain. The CDR3 spans 13 residues. Germline V gives CDR1 SGHTA, CDR2 FQGTGA. Trimming removed 5 bases at V and 3 bases at J, with 10 bases between. The CDR3 protein is CASSRSGDTEAFF. The DNA of the CDR3 is TGTGCCAGCAGCAGATCTGGGGACACTGAAGCTTTCTTT. Full variable domain (rest looked up from reference TRBV7-3 and TRBJ1-1): GAGVSQTPSNKVTEKGKYVELRCDPISGHTALYWYRQSLGQGPEFLIYFQGTGAADDSGLPNDRFFAVRPEGSVSTLKIQRTERGDSAVYLCASSRSGDTEAFFGQGTRLTVV.

The J gene is TRBJ1-1, the V gene TRBV14; 8 bases line up with TRBD1. Trimming cost V 4 bases and J 1 base; bases outside gene matches: 2. Germline V gives CDR1 SGHDN, CDR2 FVKESK. This CDR3 contains 14 residues. The CDR3: CASSLTGGNTEAFF. The DNA of the CDR3 is TGTGCCAGCAGCCTTACAGGGGGGAACACTGAAGCTTTCTTT.

The chain carries TRBV7-2 and TRBJ2-1; 11 bases match TRBD2. The CDR3 runs 19 residues. The V segment lost 3 bases and the J segment 0 bases; nucleotides outside the gene matches: 10. CDR1 and CDR2 from the germline V gene are SGHTA and FQGNSA. The CDR3: CASSFRWTSGPSSYNEQFF. The CDR3 nucleotides are TGTGCCAGCAGCTTCCGGTGGACTAGCGGGCCTAGCTCCTACAATGAGCAGTTCTTC. Filled out from reference TRBV7-2 and TRBJ2-1, the complete variable domain reads GAGVSQSPSNKVTEKGKDVELRCDPISGHTALYWYRQSLGQGLEFLIYFQGNSAPDKSGLPSDRFSAERTGGSVSTLTIQRTQQEDSAVYLCASSFRWTSGPSSYNEQFFGPGTRLTVL.

This chain links TRBV19 with TRBJ1-4; tentative D call: TRBD1 (5 bases). V gave up 3 bases and J gave up 7 bases, with 24 bases separating them. CDR1 and CDR2 from the germline V gene are LNHDA and SQIVND (reference sequence). There are 18 residues in the CDR3. CDR3 region: CASSIERLFEGRSEKLFF. For the CDR3, the DNA is TGTGCCAGTAGTATCGAACGGCTTTTTGAGGGGAGGAGTGAAAAACTGTTTTTT. The full variable domain, in which reference TRBV19 and TRBJ1-4 provide the parts outside the CDR3, is DGGITQSPKYLFRKEGQNVTLSCEQNLNHDAMYWYRQDPGQGLRLIYYSQIVNDFQKGDIAEGYSVSREKKESFPLTVTSAQKNPTAFYLCASSIERLFEGRSEKLFFGSGTQLSVL.

This chain uses TRBV5-6 with TRBJ1-2; D unclear. The CDR3 loop spans 15 amino acids. The V gene lost 0 bases and the J gene lost 3 bases, with 12 bases spanning the gap. Germline lookup yields CDR1 SGHDT and CDR2 YYEEEE. DNA of the CDR3: TGTGCCAGCAGCTTGGTAGGTGGGGAGGACTATGGCTACACCTTC. This gives the protein CASSLVGGEDYGYTF.

The V call is TRBV11-2, the J call TRBJ2-2; 8 bases align to TRBD1. Germline-derived CDR1 and CDR2 are SGHAT and FQNNGV. Losses at the gene ends were 2 bases for V and 4 bases for J; bases not matched to a gene: 3. CDR3 length equals 15 residues. In DNA form, the CDR3 reads TGTGCCAGCAGCTTACAGGGGGCGCCCACCGGGGAGCTGTTTTTT. Residues: CASSLQGAPTGELFF.